This passage covers 13 T cell receptor beta chains from one sample sequenced in a study of radiotherapy plus CTLA-4 blockade in lung cancer. The method was immunoSEQ multiplex PCR; TCRdb's version includes in-frame clones alone and lacks a portion of them. This sample carries under 95,000 clones, about four fifths of them seen once, and the ten largest clones take about 20%. Here the sequenced sample was peripheral blood, taken from a patient treated with radiotherapy plus ipilimumab. The origin of the receptors is a human donor with non-small cell lung cancer whose response to radiotherapy plus ipilimumab could not be evaluated. Some clones in this sample may be carry-over from other donors' samples.

The V and J genes are TRBV7-9 and TRBJ1-2; maybe TRBD1 (5 bases). This CDR3 region has 12 residues. Germline CDR1 SEHNR, CDR2 FQNEAQ (reference sequence). Trimming left V 8 bases short and J 8 bases short, with 15 bases between. CDR3 bases: TGTGCCAGCTGGAGGGGCAGATCCGGCTACACCTTC. Protein sequence: CASWRGRSGYTF.

The chain employs TRBV6-5 and TRBJ2-1; 9 bases are shared with TRBD1. V was clipped by 6 bases and J by 7 bases; unmatched bases: 7. This CDR3 is built from 14 residues. Germline CDR1 reads MNHEY; CDR2 reads SVGAGI. DNA for the CDR3: TGTGCCAGCAGCCGATCGACAGGGGGAAATGAGCAGTTCTTC. Translated, it gives CASSRSTGGNEQFF.

The chain has TRBV5-1 and TRBJ2-2; a possible D gene is TRBD2 (5 bases). V lost 0 bases and J 8 bases, leaving 14 bases between the germline ends. The CDR3 loop spans 15 amino acids. Germline-derived CDR1 and CDR2 are SGHRS and YFSETQ. The chain's CDR3 is CASSLERAPEGELFF. The CDR3 DNA reads as TGCGCCAGCAGCTTGGAGAGGGCTCCTGAAGGGGAGCTGTTTTTT.

The rearrangement links TRBV29-1 to TRBJ2-7; 7 nucleotides line up with TRBD1. The V gene's germline CDR1 is SQVTM and CDR2 ANQGSEA. V gave up 4 bases and J gave up 3 bases; unmatched junction bases: 18. The CDR3 is made up of 17 amino acids. CDR3 sequence (DNA): TGCAGCGTTGGTAGGGGAATACAGGGGAAATCGCACTACGAGCAGTACTTC. This sequence encodes CSVGRGIQGKSHYEQYF.

This clone was counted a few times. The chain carries TRBV19 and TRBJ1-5, with 7 nucleotides matching TRBD1. CDR3 length: 16 residues. From germline, CDR1 is LNHDA and CDR2 SQIVND (reference sequence). V shed 4 bases, J shed 8 bases, and the junction held 14 bases outside the gene matches. The CDR3: CASSTRIQGRPEPQHF. CDR3 DNA sequence: TGTGCCAGTAGTACCCGTATACAGGGGCGGCCTGAGCCCCAGCATTTT.

The genes are TRBV7-8 and TRBJ2-3; D remains ambiguous. This CDR3 has 11 amino acids. Germline CDR1 reads SGHVS; CDR2 reads FQNEAQ. V was clipped by 5 bases and J by 6 bases, with 6 bases between them. The CDR3 DNA reads as TGTGCCAGCAGCCTCTATGATACGCAGTATTTT. This codes for CASSLYDTQYF.

This clone was counted a few times. The chain is built from TRBV28 and TRBJ1-5, with TRBD1 matching over 12 bases. From germline, CDR1 is MDHEN and CDR2 SYDVKM. The J segment lost 5 bases and the V segment lost 2 bases, leaving 4 bases of the junction unmatched. The CDR3 has 16 amino acids. In DNA, the CDR3 is TGTGCCAGCAGTTTAGAAGGGACAGGGGGCGATCAGCCCCAGCATTTT. Its protein product is CASSLEGTGGDQPQHF.

V is TRBV9 and J is TRBJ2-5, with 11 bases lining up with TRBD2. The CDR3 totals 16 residues. The germline V gene encodes CDR1 SGDLS and CDR2 YYNGEE. With 0 bases clipped from V and 5 bases from J, the junction kept 6 bases outside the gene matches. CDR3 sequence (DNA): TGTGCCAGCAGCGTAGGAGTAGCGGGGGGGCGTGAGACCCAGTACTTC. Residues: CASSVGVAGGRETQYF.

This clone was seen a single time. This sequence joins TRBV27 and TRBJ2-7; TRBD1 is a possible D gene (5 bases). This CDR3 is 14 amino acids long. The V end was cut by 2 bases, the J end by 2 bases, with 10 bases between. Germline assignment: CDR1 MNHEY and CDR2 SMNVEV (reference sequence). In nucleotides, the CDR3 is TGTGCCAGCAGTTTAACAAGGGGCCCCTACGAGCAGTACTTC. It yields the protein CASSLTRGPYEQYF.

This clone was picked up a small number of times. V gene TRBV11-2 combines with J gene TRBJ2-2; possible D gene TRBD1, 6 bases. With 5 bases removed from V and 8 bases from J, the gap between germline ends came to 15 bases. CDR1 SGHAT and CDR2 FQNNGV come from the germline V gene. The CDR3 is 14 amino acids. In DNA form, the CDR3 reads TGTGCCAGCAGCCCTTACATGGGGGCTGGGGAGCTGTTTTTT. Translation gives CASSPYMGAGELFF.

This clone has only one observation. This CDR3 is CASSLGGQGRTEQYF. CDR3 nucleotide sequence: TGTGCCAGCAGCTTAGGGGGACAGGGTCGTACCGAGCAGTACTTC. The rearrangement links TRBV7-2 to TRBJ2-7; TRBD1 matches 9 bases. Germline CDR1 and CDR2: SGHTA and FQGNSA. The CDR3 consists of 15 residues. The junction had 7 bases not matched to a gene; V was cut back by 1 base and J by 6 bases.

The V and J genes are TRBV9 and TRBJ2-3; TRBD2 agrees at 12 bases. V dropped 3 bases and J dropped 4; count of bases not matched to a gene: 6. The CDR3 contains 16 residues. CDR1 and CDR2 from the germline V gene are SGDLS and YYNGEE. The CDR3 loop reads CASSAALAGGADTQYF. The DNA for the CDR3 is TGTGCCAGCAGCGCCGCACTAGCGGGGGGCGCAGATACGCAGTATTTT.

V is TRBV5-4 and J is TRBJ1-2; 8 bases line up with TRBD1. Germline CDR1 SGHNT, CDR2 YYREEE (reference sequence). The CDR3 loop spans 14 amino acids. V was pared by 2 bases and J by 2 bases, with 2 bases of the junction left unmatched. The CDR3 protein is CASSFWTGNYGYTF. In nucleotides, the CDR3 is TGTGCCAGCAGCTTTTGGACAGGGAACTATGGCTACACCTTC.